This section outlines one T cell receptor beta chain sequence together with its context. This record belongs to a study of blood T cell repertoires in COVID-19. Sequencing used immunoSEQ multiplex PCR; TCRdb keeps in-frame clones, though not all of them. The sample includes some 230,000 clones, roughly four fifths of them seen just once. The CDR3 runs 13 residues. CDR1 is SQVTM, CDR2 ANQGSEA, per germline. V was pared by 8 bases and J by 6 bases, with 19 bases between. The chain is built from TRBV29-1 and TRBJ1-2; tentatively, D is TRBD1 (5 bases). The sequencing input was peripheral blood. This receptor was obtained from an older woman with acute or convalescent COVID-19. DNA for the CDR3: TGCAGCTCTGCGGGGTGGGGAGGGGATGGCTACACCTTC. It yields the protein CSSAGWGGDGYTF.